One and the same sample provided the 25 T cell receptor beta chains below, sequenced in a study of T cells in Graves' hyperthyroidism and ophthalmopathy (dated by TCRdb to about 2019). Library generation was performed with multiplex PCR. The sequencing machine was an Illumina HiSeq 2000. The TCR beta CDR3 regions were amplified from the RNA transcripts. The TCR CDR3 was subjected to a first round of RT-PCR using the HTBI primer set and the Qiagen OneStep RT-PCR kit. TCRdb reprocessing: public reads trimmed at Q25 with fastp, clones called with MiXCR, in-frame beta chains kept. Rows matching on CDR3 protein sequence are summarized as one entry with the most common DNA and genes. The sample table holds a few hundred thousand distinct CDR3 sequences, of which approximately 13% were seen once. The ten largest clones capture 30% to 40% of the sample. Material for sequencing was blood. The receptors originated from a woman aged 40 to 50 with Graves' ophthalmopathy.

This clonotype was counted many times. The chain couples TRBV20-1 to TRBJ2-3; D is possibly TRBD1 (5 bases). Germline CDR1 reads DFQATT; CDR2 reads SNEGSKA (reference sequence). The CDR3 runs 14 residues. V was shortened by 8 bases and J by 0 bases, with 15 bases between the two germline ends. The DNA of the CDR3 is TGCAGTCTAACGGAGCAGGGTAGCACAGATACGCAGTATTTT. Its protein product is CSLTEQGSTDTQYF.

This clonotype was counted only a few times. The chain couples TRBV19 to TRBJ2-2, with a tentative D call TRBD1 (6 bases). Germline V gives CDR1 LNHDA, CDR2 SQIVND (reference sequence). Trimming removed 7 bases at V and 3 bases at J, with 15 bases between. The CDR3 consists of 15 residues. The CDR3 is CASTLIGGYTGELFF. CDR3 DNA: TGTGCCAGTACCCTGATTGGGGGCTACACCGGGGAGCTGTTTTTT.

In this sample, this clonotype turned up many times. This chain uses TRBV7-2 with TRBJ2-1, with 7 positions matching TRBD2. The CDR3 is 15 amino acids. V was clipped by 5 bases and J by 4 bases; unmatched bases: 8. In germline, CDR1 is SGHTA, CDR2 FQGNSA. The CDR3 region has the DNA TGTGCCAGCAGCGTACAGTCTAGCGGTTACAATGAGCAGTTCTTC. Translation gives CASSVQSSGYNEQFF.

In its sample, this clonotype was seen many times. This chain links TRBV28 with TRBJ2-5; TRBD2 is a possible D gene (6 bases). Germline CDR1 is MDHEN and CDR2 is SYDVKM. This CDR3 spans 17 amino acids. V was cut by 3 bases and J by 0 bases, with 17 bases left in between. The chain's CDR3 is CASSFVVGGDYQETQYF. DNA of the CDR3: TGTGCCAGCAGTTTCGTAGTTGGCGGGGATTACCAAGAGACCCAGTACTTC.

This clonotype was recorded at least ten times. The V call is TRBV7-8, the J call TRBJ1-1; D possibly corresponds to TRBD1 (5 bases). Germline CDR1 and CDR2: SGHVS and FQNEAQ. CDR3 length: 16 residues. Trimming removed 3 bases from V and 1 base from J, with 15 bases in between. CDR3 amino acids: CASSLGPTLRNTEAFF. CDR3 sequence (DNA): TGTGCCAGCAGCTTGGGACCGACCCTCAGGAACACTGAAGCTTTCTTT.

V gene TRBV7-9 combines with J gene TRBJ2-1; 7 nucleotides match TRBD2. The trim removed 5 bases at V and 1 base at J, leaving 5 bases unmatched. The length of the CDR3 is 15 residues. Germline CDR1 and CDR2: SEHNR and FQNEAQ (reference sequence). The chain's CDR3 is CASSPGEGSYNEQFF. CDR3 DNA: TGTGCCAGCAGCCCCGGGGAGGGTTCCTACAATGAGCAGTTCTTC.

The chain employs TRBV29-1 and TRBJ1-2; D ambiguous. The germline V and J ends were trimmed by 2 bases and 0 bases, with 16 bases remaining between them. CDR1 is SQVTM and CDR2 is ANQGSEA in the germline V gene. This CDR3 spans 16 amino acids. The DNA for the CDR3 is TGCAGCGTTGAAAATTGGGAACTCCAGGCTAACTATGGCTACACCTTC. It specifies CSVENWELQANYGYTF.

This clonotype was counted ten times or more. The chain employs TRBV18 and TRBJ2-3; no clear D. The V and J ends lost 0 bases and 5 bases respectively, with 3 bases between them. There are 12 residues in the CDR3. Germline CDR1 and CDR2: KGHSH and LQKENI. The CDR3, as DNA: TGTGCCAGCTCACCACCGCAAGATACGCAGTATTTT. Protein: CASSPPQDTQYF.

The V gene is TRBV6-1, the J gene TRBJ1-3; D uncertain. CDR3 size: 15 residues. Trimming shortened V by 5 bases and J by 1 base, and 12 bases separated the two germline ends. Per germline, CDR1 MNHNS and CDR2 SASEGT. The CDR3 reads CASSSGVLSGNTIYF. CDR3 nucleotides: TGTGCCAGCAGTTCCGGGGTCCTATCTGGAAACACCATATATTTT.

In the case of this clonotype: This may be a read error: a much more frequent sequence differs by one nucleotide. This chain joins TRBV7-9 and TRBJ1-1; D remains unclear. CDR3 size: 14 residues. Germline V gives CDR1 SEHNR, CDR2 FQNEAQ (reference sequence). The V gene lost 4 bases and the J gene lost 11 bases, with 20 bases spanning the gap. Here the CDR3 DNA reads TGTGCCAGCAGCTCAGCCACCTCGAGTACGGTGGCTTTCTTT. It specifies CASSSATSSTVAFF.

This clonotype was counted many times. The DNA for the CDR3 is TGTGCCAGCAGTTACTCCTGGCCCAGGCGGAACACTGAAGCTTTCTTT. Translation: CASSYSWPRRNTEAFF. The J gene is TRBJ1-1, the V gene TRBV6-5, with D uncertain. Between the trimmed V and J ends, which lost 0 bases and 1 base, there was a span of 12 bases. This CDR3 is 16 amino acids long. Germline CDR1 and CDR2: MNHEY and SVGAGI.

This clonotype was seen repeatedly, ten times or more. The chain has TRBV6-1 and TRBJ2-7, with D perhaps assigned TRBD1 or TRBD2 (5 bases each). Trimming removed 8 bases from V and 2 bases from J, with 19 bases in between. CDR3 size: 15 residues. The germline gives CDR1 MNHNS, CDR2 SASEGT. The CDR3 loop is CASLPRGGTAYEQYF. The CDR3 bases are TGTGCCAGCTTACCTCGGGGCGGAACGGCCTACGAGCAGTACTTC.

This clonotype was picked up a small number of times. In DNA, the CDR3 is TGTGCCAGCAGCCAAGATCAGGCTGCAGATACGCAGTATTTT. Protein: CASSQDQAADTQYF. V usage is TRBV3-1 and J usage is TRBJ2-3; D gene ambiguous. Germline V gene sequence: CDR1 LGHDT, CDR2 YNNKEL (reference sequence). The length of the CDR3 is 14 residues. The V and J ends lost 0 bases and 4 bases respectively, with 8 bases between them.

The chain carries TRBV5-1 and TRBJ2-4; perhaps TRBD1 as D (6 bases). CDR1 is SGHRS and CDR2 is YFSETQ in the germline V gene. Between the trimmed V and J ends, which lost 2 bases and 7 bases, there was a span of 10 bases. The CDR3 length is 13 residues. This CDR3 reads CASSFRGGNIQYF. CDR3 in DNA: TGCGCCAGCAGCTTCAGGGGTGGGAACATTCAGTACTTC.

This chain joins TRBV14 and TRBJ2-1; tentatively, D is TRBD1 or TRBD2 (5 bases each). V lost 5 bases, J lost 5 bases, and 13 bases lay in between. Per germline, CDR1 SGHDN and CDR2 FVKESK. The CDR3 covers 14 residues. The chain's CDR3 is CASSVLGVDNEQFF. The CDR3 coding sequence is TGTGCCAGCAGCGTTCTGGGGGTCGACAATGAGCAGTTCTTC.

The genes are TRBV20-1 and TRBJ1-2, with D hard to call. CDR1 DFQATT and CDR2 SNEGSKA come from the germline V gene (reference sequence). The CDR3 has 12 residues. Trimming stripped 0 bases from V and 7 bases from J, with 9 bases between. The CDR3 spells CSARDPEGGYTF. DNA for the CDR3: TGCAGTGCTAGAGACCCGGAGGGTGGCTACACCTTC.

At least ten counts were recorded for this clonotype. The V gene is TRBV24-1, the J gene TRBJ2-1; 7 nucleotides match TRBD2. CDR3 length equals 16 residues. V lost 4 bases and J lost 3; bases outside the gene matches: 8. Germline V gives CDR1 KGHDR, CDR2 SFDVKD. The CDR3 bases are TGTGCCACCAGTGACCCGACTAGCCCCAACTACAATGAGCAGTTCTTC. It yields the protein CATSDPTSPNYNEQFF.

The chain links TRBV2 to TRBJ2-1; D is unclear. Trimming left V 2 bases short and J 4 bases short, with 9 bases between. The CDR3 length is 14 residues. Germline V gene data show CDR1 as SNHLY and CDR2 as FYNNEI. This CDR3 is CASSETPGYNEQFF. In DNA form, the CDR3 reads TGTGCCAGCAGTGAAACACCAGGATACAATGAGCAGTTCTTC.

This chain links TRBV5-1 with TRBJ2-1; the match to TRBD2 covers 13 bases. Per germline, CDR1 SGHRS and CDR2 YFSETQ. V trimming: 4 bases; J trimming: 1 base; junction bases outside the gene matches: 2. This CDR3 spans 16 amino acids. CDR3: CASSGGLAGSYNEQFF. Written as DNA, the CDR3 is TGCGCCAGCAGCGGGGGACTAGCGGGGTCCTACAATGAGCAGTTCTTC.

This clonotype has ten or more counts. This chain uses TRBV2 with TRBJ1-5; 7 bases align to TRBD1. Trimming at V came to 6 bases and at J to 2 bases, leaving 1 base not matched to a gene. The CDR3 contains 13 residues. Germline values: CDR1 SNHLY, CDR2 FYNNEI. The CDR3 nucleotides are TGTGCCAGCAGCGGGACAGGCAATCAGCCCCAGCATTTT. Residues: CASSGTGNQPQHF.

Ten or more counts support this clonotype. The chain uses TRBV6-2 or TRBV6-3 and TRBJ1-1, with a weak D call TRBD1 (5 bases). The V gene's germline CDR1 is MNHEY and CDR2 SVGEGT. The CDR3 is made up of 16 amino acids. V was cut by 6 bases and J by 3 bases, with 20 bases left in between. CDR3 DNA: TGTGCCAGCAGGCCTGTGGCGGGCTCGGGGGACACTGAAGCTTTCTTT. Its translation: CASRPVAGSGDTEAFF.

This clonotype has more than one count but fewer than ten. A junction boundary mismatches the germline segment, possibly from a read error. In DNA, the CDR3 is TGTGCCAGCGCAACTCCGGTCGGCTCGATCTTC. As protein: CASATPVGSIF. V is TRBV28 and J is TRBJ2-1; no definite D call. CDR1 and CDR2 (germline): MDHEN, SYDVKM. This CDR3 has 11 amino acids.

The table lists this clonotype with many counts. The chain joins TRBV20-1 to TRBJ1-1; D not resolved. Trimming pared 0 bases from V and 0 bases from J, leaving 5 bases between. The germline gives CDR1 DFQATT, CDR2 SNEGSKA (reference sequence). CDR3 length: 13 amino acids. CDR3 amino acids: CSAREVLNTEAFF. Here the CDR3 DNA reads TGCAGTGCTAGAGAAGTACTGAACACTGAAGCTTTCTTT.

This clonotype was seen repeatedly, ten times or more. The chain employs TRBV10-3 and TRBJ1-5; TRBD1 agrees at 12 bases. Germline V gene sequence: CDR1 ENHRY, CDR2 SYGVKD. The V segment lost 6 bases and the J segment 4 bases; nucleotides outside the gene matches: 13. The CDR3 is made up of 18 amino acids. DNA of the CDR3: TGTGCCATCAGCAGCCCGGGACAGGGGGCCCGGTTTAATCAGCCCCAGCATTTT. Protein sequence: CAISSPGQGARFNQPQHF.

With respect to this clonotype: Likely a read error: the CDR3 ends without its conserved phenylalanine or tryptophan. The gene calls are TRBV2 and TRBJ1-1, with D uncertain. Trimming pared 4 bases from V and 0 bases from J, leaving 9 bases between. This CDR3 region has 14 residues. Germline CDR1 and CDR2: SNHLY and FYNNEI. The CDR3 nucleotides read TGTGCCAGCAGTGGAGGACGGCTGAACACTGAAGCTTTCGTT. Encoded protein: CASSGGRLNTEAFV.